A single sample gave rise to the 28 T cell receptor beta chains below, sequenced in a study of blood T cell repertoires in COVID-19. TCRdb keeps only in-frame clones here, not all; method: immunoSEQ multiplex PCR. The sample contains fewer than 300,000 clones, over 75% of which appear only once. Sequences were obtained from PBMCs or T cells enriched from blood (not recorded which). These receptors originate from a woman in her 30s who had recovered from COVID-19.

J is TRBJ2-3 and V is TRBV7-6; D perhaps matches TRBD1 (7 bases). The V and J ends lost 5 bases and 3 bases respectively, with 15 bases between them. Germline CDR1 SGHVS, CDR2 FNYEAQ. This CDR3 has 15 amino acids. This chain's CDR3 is CASSQAGGRTDTQYF. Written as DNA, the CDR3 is TGTGCCAGCAGCCAGGCAGGGGGGAGGACAGATACGCAGTATTTT.

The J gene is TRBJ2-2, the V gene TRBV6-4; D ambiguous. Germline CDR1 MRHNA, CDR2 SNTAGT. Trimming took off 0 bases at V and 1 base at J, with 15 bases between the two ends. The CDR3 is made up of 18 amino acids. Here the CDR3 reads CASSDSPLISLNTGELFF. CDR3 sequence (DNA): TGTGCCAGCAGTGACTCGCCGCTGATCAGTCTGAACACCGGGGAGCTGTTTTTT.

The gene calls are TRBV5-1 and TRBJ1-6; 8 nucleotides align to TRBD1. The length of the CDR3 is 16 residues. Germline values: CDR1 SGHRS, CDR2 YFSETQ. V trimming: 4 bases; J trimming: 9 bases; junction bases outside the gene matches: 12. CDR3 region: CASSTNSRGQASPLHF. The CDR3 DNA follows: TGCGCCAGCAGCACCAACAGCAGGGGGCAGGCTTCACCCCTCCACTTT.

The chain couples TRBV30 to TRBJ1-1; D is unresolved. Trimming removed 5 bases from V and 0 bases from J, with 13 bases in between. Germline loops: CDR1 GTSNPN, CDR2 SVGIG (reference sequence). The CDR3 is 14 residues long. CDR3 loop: CAWRANPMNTEAFF. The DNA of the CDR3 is TGTGCCTGGCGAGCTAACCCTATGAACACTGAAGCTTTCTTT.

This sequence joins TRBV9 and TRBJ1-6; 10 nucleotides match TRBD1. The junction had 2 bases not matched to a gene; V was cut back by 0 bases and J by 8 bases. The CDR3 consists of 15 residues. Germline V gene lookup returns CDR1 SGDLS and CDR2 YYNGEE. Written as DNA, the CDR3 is TGTGCCAGCAGCGTAGGGACAGGGGGAGATTCACCCCTCCACTTT. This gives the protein CASSVGTGGDSPLHF.

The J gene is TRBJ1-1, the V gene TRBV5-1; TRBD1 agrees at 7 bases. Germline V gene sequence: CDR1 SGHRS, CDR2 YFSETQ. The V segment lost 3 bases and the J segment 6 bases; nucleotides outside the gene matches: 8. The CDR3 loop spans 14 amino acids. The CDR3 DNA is TGCGCCAGCAGCTCCCACCGCAGGGGGGCTGAAGCTTTCTTT. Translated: CASSSHRRGAEAFF.

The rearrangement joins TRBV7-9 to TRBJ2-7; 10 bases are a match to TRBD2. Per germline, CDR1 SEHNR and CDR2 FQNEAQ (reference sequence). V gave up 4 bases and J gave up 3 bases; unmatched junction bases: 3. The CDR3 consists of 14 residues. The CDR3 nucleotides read TGTGCCAGCAGCTCGACTAGCGGGCACTACGAGCAGTACTTC. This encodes CASSSTSGHYEQYF. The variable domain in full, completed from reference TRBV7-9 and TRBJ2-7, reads DTGVSQNPRHKITKRGQNVTFRCDPISEHNRLYWYRQTLGQGPEFLTYFQNEAQLEKSRLLSDRFSAERPKGSFSTLEIQRTEQGDSAMYLCASSSTSGHYEQYFGPGTRLTVT.

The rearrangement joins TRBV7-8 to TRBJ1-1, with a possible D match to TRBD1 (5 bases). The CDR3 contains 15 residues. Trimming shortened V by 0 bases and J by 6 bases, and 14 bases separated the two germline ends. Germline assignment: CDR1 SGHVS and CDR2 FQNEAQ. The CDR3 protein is CASSLARQGSAEAFF. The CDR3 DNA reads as TGTGCCAGCAGCTTAGCGCGGCAGGGTTCTGCTGAAGCTTTCTTT. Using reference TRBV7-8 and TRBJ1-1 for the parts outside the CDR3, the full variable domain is GAGVSQSPRYKVAKRGQDVALRCDPISGHVSLFWYQQALGQGPEFLTYFQNEAQLDKSGLPSDRFFAERPEGSVSTLKIQRTQQEDSAVYLCASSLARQGSAEAFFGQGTRLTVV.

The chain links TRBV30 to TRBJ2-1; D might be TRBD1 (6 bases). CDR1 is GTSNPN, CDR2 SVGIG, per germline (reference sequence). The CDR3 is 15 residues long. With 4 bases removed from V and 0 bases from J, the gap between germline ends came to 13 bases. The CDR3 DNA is TGTGCCTGGACTGGGGGCCACCACTCCTACAATGAGCAGTTCTTC. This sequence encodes CAWTGGHHSYNEQFF.

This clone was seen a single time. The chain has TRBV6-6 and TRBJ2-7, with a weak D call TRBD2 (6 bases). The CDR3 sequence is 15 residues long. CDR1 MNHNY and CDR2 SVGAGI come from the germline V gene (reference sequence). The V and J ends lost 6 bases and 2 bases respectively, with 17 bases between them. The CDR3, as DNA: TGTGCCAGCAGCTACGGCGCGGGAATCCCCTACGAGCAGTACTTC. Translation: CASSYGAGIPYEQYF.

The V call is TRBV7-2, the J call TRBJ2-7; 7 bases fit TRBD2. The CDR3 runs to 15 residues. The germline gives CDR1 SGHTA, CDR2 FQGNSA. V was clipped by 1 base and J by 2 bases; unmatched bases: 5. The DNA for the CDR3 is TGTGCCAGCAGCTTAGTCCCTAGCGGACCCTACGAGCAGTACTTC. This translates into CASSLVPSGPYEQYF.

The CDR3 DNA follows: TGTGCCACCAGCAAACGAGAGACAGGGGTGACCGGGGAGCTGTTTTTT. It specifies CATSKRETGVTGELFF. The chain couples TRBV15 to TRBJ2-2, with 8 positions matching TRBD1. With 4 bases clipped from V and 5 bases from J, the junction kept 9 bases outside the gene matches. Germline V gene lookup returns CDR1 LNHNV and CDR2 YYDKDF (reference sequence). This CDR3 spans 16 amino acids.

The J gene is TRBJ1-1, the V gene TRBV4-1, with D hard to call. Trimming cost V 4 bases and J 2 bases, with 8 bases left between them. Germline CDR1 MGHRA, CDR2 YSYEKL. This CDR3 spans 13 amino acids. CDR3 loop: CASSPSLNTEAFF. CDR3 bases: TGCGCCAGCAGCCCGTCTTTAAACACTGAAGCTTTCTTT.

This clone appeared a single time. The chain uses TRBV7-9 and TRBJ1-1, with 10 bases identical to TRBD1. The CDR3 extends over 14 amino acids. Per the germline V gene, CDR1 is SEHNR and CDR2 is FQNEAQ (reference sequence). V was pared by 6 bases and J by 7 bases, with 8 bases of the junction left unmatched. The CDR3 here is CASRLLGQGNEAFF. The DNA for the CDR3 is TGTGCCAGCAGATTACTGGGACAGGGGAATGAAGCTTTCTTT.

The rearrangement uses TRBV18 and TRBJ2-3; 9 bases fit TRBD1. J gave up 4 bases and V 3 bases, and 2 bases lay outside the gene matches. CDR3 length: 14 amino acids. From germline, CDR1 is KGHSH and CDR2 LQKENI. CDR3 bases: TGTGCCAGCTCACCGAGGACAGGGGCAGATACGCAGTATTTT. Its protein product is CASSPRTGADTQYF.

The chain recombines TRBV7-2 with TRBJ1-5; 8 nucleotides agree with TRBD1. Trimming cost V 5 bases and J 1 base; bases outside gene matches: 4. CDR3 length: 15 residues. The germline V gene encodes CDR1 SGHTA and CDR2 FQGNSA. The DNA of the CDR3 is TGTGCCAGCAGCCCAAACAGGGGGAGCAATCAGCCCCAGCATTTT. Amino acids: CASSPNRGSNQPQHF.

The CDR3 DNA reads as TGTGCCAGCAGTGAACTCGGGTATAGCAATCAGCCCCAGCATTTT. Protein: CASSELGYSNQPQHF. The J gene is TRBJ1-5, the V gene TRBV2; D remains ambiguous. Trimming stripped 2 bases from V and 0 bases from J, with 8 bases between. The CDR3 is 15 residues long. The V gene's germline CDR1 is SNHLY and CDR2 FYNNEI.

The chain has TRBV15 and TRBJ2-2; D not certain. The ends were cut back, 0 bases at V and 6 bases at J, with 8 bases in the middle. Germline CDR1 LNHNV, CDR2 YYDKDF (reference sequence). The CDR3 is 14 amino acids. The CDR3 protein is CATSRDPLAGELFF. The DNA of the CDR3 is TGTGCCACCAGCAGAGATCCCCTAGCCGGGGAGCTGTTTTTT.

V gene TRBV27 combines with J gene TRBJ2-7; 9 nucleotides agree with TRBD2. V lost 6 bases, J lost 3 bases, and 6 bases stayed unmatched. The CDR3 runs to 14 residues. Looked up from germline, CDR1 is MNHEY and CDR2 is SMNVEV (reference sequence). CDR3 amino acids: CASSFSGGSYEQYF. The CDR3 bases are TGTGCCAGCAGCTTTAGCGGGGGTAGCTACGAGCAGTACTTC.

CDR3 nucleotides: TGCGCCAGCATGAGGCGGACAGGGCTAGCGGGAGAGGGTTACAATGAGCAGTTCTTC. This translates into CASMRRTGLAGEGYNEQFF. The chain recombines TRBV4-1 with TRBJ2-1; 10 nucleotides match TRBD2. The CDR3 is 19 residues long. The germline V gene encodes CDR1 MGHRA and CDR2 YSYEKL. Trimming removed 7 bases from V and 4 bases from J; junction bases left unmatched: 19.

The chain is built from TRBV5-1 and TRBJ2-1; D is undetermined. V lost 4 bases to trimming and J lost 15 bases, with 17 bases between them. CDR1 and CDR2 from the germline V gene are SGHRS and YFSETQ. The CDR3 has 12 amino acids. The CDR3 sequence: CASSLNVGKSFF. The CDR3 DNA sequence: TGCGCCAGCAGCCTAAACGTTGGTAAATCGTTCTTC.

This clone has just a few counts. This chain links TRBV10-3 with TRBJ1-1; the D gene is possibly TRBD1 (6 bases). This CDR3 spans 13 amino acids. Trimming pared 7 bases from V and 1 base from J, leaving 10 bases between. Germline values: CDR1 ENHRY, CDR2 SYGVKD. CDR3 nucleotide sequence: TGTGCCATCAAAAAACAGGGGAACACTGAAGCTTTCTTT. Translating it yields CAIKKQGNTEAFF.

CDR3 in DNA: TGTGCCGCTAAACAGGGGGAGGGATACAATGAGCAGTTCTTC. Its translation is CAAKQGEGYNEQFF. The chain joins TRBV10-3 to TRBJ2-1; perhaps TRBD1 as D (8 bases). The CDR3 spans 14 residues. With 11 bases removed from V and 4 bases from J, the gap between germline ends came to 18 bases. CDR1 is ENHRY and CDR2 is SYGVKD in the germline V gene.

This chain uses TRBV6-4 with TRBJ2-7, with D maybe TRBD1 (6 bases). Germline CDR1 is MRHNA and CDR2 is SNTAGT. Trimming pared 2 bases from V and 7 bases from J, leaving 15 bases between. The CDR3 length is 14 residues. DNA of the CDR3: TGTGCCAGCAGTGACCAACCTTTCACAGGGGAGCAGTACTTC. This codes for CASSDQPFTGEQYF.

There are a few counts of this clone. The CDR3 DNA sequence: TGTGCCAGCACTCCACCGGGACAGGGTATGAACACTGAAGCTTTCTTT. Its protein is CASTPPGQGMNTEAFF. V is TRBV2 and J is TRBJ1-1; 9 positions agree with TRBD1. With V trimmed by 7 bases and J by 0 bases, 9 bases remained unmatched. This CDR3 contains 16 residues. Germline V gives CDR1 SNHLY, CDR2 FYNNEI.

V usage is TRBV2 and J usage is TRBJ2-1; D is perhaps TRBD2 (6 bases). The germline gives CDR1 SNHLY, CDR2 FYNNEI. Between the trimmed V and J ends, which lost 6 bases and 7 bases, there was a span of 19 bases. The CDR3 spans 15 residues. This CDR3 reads CASRTKAGSVNEQFF. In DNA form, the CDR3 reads TGTGCCAGCAGGACGAAAGCGGGTTCTGTAAATGAGCAGTTCTTC.

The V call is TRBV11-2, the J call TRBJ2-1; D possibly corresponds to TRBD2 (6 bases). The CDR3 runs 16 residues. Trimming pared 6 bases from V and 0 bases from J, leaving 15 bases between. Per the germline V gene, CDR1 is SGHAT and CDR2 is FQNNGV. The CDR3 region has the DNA TGTGCCAGCAGGGGGATCCGGGACTCCTCCTACAATGAGCAGTTCTTC. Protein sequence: CASRGIRDSSYNEQFF.

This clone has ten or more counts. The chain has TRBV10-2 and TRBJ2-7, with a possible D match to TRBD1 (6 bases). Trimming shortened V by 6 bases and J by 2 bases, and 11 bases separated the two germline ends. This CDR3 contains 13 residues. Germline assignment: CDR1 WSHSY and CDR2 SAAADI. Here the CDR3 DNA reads TGCGCCAGCAGCTGGACAGAAGCCTACGAGCAGTACTTC. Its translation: CASSWTEAYEQYF.